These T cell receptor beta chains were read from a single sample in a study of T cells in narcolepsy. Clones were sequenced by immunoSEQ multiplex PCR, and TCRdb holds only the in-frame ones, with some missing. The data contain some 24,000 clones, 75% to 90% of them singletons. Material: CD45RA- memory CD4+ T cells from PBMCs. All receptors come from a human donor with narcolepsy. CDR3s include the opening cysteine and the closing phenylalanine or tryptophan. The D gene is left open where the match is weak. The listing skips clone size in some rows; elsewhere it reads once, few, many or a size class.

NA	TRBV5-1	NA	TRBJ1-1	TGCGCCAGCAGCTTGCAGGGTGAGTTAACGGCTTTCTTT	CASSLQGELTAFF
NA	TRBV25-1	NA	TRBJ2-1	TGTGCCAGCAGAGTTACAGAGCAGTTCTTC	CASRVTEQFF
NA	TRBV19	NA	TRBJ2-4	TGTGCCAGTAGTATAGGGGGCGACGAGAACATTCAGTACTTC	CASSIGGDENIQYF
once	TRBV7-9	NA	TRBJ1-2	TGTGCCAGCAGCCTACAGGGTTCGGACTATGGCTACACCTTC	CASSLQGSDYGYTF
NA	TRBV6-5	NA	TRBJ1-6	TGTGCCAGCAGTTACCGGGGGAGGATTTATAATTCACCCCTCCACTTT	CASSYRGRIYNSPLHF
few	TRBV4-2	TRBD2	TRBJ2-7	TGTGCCAGCAGCCAAGAGACTAGCGGCCTAACCTACGAGCAGTACTTC	CASSQETSGLTYEQYF
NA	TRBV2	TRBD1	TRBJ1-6	TGTGCCAGCAGGGTACGTGGGACAGTGAATTCACCCCTCCACTTT	CASRVRGTVNSPLHF
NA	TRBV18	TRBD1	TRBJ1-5	TGTGCCAGCTCCGGGACAGGGAATCAGCCCCAGCATTTT	CASSGTGNQPQHF
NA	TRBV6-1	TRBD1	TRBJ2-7	TGTGCCAGCAGTATACGGACAGGGCAATACGAGCAGTACTTC	CASSIRTGQYEQYF
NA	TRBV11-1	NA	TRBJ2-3	TGTGCCACGTCCCGTGACCGTGGGCCAGATACGCAGTATTTT	CATSRDRGPDTQYF
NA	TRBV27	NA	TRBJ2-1	TGTGCCAGCAGTTTCCAAGCGGTCCTCTCCTACAATGAGCAGTTCTTC	CASSFQAVLSYNEQFF
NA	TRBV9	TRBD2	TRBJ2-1	TGTGCCAGCAGCTTTACTAGCGAATACAATGAGCAGTTCTTC	CASSFTSEYNEQFF
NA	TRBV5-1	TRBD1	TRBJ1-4	TGCGCCAGCAGCTTGTGGACAGGATTTAATGAAAAACTGTTTTTT	CASSLWTGFNEKLFF
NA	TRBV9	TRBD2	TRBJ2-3	TGTGCCAGCAGCGTTCAGTCCACATGGGGACTAGCGGGCACAGATACGCAGTATTTT	CASSVQSTWGLAGTDTQYF
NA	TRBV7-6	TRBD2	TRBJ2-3	TGTGCCAGCAGCCCGAATAGCGGGAGGGTTGCAGGGAATACGCAGTATTTT	CASSPNSGRVAGNTQYF
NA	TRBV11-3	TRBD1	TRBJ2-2	TGTGCCAGCAGCCGCGGGACAGGGCTGTCCGGGGAGCTGTTTTTT	CASSRGTGLSGELFF
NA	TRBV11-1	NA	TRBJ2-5	TGTGCCAGCAGCTTAGAGGGTCGGGGGTTTCGAGAGACCCAGTACTTC	CASSLEGRGFRETQYF
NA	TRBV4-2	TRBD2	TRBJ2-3	TGTGCCAGCGGCCCGGGGACTAGAGTGCCAGATACGCAGTATTTT	CASGPGTRVPDTQYF
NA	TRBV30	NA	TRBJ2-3	TGTGCCTGGGGACGACAGAATACGCAGTATTTT	CAWGRQNTQYF
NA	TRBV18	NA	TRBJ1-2	TGTGCCAGCTCACCTCGTCAGGCGACTAACTATGGCTACACCTTC	CASSPRQATNYGYTF
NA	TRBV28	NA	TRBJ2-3	TGTGCCAGCAGTGCAGGAACAGATACGCAGTATTTT	CASSAGTDTQYF
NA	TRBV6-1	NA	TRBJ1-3	TGTGCCAGCAGAATACTTTCTGGAAACACCATATATTTT	CASRILSGNTIYF
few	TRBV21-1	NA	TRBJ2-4	TGTGCCAGCAGCAAACTAGCCAAAAACATTCAGTACTTC	CASSKLAKNIQYF
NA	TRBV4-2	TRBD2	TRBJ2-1	TGTGCCAGCAGCCAACGACTAGCGGACCTTTACAATGAGCAGTTCTTC	CASSQRLADLYNEQFF
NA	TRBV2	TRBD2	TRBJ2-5	TGTGCCAGCAGTGCCGATCTAGCGGGATATGAGACCCAGTACTTC	CASSADLAGYETQYF
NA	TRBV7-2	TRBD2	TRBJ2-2	TGTGCCAGCAGCTTGACTAGCGGGAACACCGGGGAGCTGTTTTTT	CASSLTSGNTGELFF
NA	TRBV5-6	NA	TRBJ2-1	TGTGCCAGCAGCTTGGTCCCGACAGCAACCTACAATGAGCAGTTCTTC	CASSLVPTATYNEQFF
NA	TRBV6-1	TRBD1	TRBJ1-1	TGTGCCAGCAGTCGACAGGGTTCTGAAGCTTTCTTT	CASSRQGSEAFF
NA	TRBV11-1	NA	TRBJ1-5	TGTGCCAGCAGCTTGGACATCAATCAGCCCCAGCATTTT	CASSLDINQPQHF
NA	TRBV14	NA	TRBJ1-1	TGTGCCAGCAGCCAAGACTCCGGGGTGACCGAAGCTTTCTTT	CASSQDSGVTEAFF
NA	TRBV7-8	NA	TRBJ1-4	TGTGCCAGCAGCGCGGGTAGTAGGCTTAATGAAAAACTGTTTTTT	CASSAGSRLNEKLFF
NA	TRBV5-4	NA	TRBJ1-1	TGTGCCAGCAGCTCGGGCAACGGAGGCACTGAAGCTTTCTTT	CASSSGNGGTEAFF
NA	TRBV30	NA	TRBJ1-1	TGTGCCTGGAATAAAAGGGGTAACACTGAAGCTTTCTTT	CAWNKRGNTEAFF
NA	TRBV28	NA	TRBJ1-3	TGTGCCAGCAGTTTATTCTCAACAGGGTTGGGGGGAAACACCATATATTTT	CASSLFSTGLGGNTIYF
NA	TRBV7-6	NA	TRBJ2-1	TGTGCCAGCAGTCCACAGAGTAACAATGAGCAGTTCTTC	CASSPQSNNEQFF
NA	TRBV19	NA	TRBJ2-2	TGTGCCAGTAAGGAGGGGGGGCTTCATTCCGGGGAGCTGTTTTTT	CASKEGGLHSGELFF
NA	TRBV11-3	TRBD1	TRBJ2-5	TGTGCCAGCAGCTGGGGACAGGGGGCTAAGGAGACCCAGTACTTC	CASSWGQGAKETQYF
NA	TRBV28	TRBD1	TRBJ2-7	TGTGCCAGCAGTACCACCGGGACAGGGGGCGGCGAGCAGTACTTC	CASSTTGTGGGEQYF
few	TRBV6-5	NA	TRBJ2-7	TGTGCCAGCAGTTATAACAACGAGCAGTACTTC	CASSYNNEQYF
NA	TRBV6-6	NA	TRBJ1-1	TGTGCCAGCGGGGTGGGGGGTCAATTGAACACTGAAGCTTTCTTT	CASGVGGQLNTEAFF
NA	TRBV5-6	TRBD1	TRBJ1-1	TGTGCCAGCAGCGGGGACAGGGGGGACACTGAAGCTTTCTTT	CASSGDRGDTEAFF
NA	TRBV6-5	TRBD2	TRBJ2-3	TGTGCCAGCAGTTTTAAACTAGCGGCTAGCACAGATACGCAGTATTTT	CASSFKLAASTDTQYF